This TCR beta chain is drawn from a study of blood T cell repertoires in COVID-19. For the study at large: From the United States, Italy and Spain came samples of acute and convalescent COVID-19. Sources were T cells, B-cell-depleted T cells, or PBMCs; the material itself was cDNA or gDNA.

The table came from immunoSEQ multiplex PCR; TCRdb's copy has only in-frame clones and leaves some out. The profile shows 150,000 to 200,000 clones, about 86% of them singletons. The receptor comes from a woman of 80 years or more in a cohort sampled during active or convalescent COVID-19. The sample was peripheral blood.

This CDR3 is CASSLGATNSYEQYF. The CDR3 nucleotides read TGTGCCAGCAGCTTAGGTGCGACTAACTCCTACGAGCAGTACTTC. The chain uses TRBV7-2 and TRBJ2-7; TRBD2 might be the D (5 bases). The length of the CDR3 is 15 residues. Per germline, CDR1 SGHTA and CDR2 FQGNSA. Trimming pared 1 base from V and 0 bases from J, leaving 10 bases between. Complete variable domain (other parts from reference TRBV7-2 and TRBJ2-7): GAGVSQSPSNKVTEKGKDVELRCDPISGHTALYWYRQSLGQGLEFLIYFQGNSAPDKSGLPSDRFSAERTGGSVSTLTIQRTQQEDSAVYLCASSLGATNSYEQYFGPGTRLTVT.